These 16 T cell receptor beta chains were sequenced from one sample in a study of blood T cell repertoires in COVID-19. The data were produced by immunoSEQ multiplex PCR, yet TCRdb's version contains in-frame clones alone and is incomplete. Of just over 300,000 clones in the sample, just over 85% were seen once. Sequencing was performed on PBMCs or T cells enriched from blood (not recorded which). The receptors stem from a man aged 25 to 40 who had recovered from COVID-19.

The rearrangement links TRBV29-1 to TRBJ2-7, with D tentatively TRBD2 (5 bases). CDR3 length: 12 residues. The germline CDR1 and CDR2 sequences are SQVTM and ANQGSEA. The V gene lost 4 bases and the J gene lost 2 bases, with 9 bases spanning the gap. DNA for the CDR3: TGCAGCGTTGGGCAGGAGGCCTACGAGCAGTACTTC. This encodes CSVGQEAYEQYF.

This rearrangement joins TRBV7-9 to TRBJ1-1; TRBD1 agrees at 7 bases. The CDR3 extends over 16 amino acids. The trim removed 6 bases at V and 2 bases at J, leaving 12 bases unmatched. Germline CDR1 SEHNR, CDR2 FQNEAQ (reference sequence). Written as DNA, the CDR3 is TGTGCCAGCAGGTCACATTTCCGGACAGGAAACACTGAAGCTTTCTTT. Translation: CASRSHFRTGNTEAFF.

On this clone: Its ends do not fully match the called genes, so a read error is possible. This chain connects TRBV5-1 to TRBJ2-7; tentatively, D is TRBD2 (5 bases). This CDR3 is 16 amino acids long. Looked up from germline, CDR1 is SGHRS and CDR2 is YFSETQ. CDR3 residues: CASSLNLLEPERVPHF. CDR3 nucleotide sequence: TGCGCCAGCAGCTTGAACCTACTAGAGCCGGAAAGGGTTCCGCACTTC.

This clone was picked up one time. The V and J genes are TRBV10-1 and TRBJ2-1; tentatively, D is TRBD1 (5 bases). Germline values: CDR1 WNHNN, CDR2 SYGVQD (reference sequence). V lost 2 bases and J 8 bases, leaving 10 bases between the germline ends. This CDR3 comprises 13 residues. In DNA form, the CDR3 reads TGCGCCAGCAGTGAGGTAACAGGCGATGAGCAGTTCTTC. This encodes CASSEVTGDEQFF.

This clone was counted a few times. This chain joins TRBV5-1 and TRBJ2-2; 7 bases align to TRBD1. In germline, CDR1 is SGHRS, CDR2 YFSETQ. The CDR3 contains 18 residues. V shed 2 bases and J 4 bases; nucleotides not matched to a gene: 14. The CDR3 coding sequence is TGCGCCAGCAGCTTTCGTCCACTTACAGGGGCAAGCACCGGGGAGCTGTTTTTT. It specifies CASSFRPLTGASTGELFF.

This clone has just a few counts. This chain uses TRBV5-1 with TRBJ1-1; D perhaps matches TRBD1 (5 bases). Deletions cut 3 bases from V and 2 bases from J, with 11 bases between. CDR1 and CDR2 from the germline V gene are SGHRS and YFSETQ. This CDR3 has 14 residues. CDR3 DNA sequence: TGCGCCAGCAGCTGGGGGAGGCCAAACACTGAAGCTTTCTTT. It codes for CASSWGRPNTEAFF.

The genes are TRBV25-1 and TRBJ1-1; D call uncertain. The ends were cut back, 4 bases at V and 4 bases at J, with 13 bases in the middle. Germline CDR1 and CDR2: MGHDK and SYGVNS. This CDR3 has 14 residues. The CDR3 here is CASSGEGRSTEAFF. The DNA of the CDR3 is TGTGCCAGCAGTGGCGAGGGTAGGAGCACTGAAGCTTTCTTT.

The CDR3 sequence is CASSAGTGGGEQFF. CDR3 coding DNA: TGTGCCAGCAGTGCCGGGACAGGGGGAGGTGAGCAGTTCTTC. The rearrangement links TRBV6-4 to TRBJ2-1; 11 bases align to TRBD1. Germline CDR1 MRHNA, CDR2 SNTAGT. The ends lost 4 bases at V and 9 bases at J; junction bases unmatched: 5. The CDR3 length is 14 residues.

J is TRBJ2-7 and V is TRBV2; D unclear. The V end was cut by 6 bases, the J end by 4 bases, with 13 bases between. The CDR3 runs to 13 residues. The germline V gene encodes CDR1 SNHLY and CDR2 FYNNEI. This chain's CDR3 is CASSPSLSYEQYF. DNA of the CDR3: TGTGCCAGCAGCCCCTCACTCTCATACGAGCAGTACTTC.

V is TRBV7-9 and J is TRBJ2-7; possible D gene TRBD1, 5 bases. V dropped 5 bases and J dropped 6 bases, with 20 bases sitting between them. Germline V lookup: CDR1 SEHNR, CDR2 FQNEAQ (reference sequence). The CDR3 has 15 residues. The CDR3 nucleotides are TGTGCCAGCAGCGCGGCAGGGATGCTGTTGGGCGAGCAGTACTTC. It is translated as CASSAAGMLLGEQYF.

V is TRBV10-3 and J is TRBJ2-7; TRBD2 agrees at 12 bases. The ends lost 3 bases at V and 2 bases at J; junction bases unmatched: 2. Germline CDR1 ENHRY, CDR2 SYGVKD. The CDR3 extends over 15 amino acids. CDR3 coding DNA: TGTGCCATCAGTGATCTAGCGGGGGGGCCCTACGAGCAGTACTTC. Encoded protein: CAISDLAGGPYEQYF.

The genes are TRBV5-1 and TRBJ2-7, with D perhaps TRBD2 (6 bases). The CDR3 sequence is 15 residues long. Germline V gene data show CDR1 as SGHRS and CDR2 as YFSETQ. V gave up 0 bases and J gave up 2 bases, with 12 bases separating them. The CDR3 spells CASSLVGRGTYEQYF. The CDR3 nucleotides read TGCGCCAGCAGCTTGGTTGGGCGGGGAACCTACGAGCAGTACTTC.

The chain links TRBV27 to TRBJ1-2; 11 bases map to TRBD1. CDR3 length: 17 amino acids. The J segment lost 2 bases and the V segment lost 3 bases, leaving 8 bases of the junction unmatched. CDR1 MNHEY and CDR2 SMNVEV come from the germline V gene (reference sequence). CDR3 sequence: CASSLGDRGGSNYGYTF. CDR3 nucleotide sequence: TGTGCCAGCAGTTTGGGGGACAGGGGGGGCTCGAACTATGGCTACACCTTC.

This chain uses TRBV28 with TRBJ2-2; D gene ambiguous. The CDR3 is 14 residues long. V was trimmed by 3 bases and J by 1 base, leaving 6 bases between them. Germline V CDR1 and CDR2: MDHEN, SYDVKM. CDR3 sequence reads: CASSFYRNTGELFF. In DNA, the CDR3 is TGTGCCAGCAGTTTTTATAGGAACACCGGGGAGCTGTTTTTT.

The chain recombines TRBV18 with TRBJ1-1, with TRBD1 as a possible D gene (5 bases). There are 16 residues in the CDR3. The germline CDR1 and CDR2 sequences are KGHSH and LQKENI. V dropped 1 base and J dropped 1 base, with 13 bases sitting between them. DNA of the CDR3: TGTGCCAGCTCACCACTGCAGTCAGGGCCGAACACTGAAGCTTTCTTT. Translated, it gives CASSPLQSGPNTEAFF.

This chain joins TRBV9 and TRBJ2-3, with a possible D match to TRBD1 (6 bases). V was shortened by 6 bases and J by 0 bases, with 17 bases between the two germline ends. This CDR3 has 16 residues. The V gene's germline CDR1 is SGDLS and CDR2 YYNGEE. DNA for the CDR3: TGTGCCAGCACCGCAGGGGCCTTCGCTAGCACAGATACGCAGTATTTT. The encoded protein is CASTAGAFASTDTQYF.